There are many counts of the clone carrying this T cell receptor (beta chain). Antigen: not known. Time point: sample taken at primary tumor resection. J lost 12 bases, V lost 6 bases, and 11 bases had no gene match. This CDR3 is 13 amino acids long. Germline CDR1 reads MDHEN; CDR2 reads SYDVKM. The data were taken from a study of spatial heterogeneity in lung cancer. General study findings and limits: Expanded alpha and beta TCR counts within tumors tracked tumor mutation counts.

MiXCR, applied by TCRdb to the 5' RACE reads, yields one record per CDR3 protein. The table records some 7,000 distinct CDR3 sequences, around 3.4% of them present only once. The receptor's source is a male donor with early-stage non-small cell lung cancer. Sequencing was performed on lung tumor tissue, taken at surgery. The rearrangement links TRBV28 to TRBJ1-2; TRBD1 matches 9 bases. CDR3 loop: CASSRQNRGQDTF. The CDR3 DNA is TGTGCCAGCAGCCGACAGAACAGGGGGCAAGACACCTTC.